This T cell receptor beta chain was retrieved from a study of blood T cell repertoires in COVID-19. About the research overall: Sources were T cells, B-cell-depleted T cells, or PBMCs; the material itself was cDNA or gDNA.

Using immunoSEQ multiplex PCR, the repertoire was profiled, and TCRdb retains in-frame clones only, with some absent. The table has about 49,000 clones, roughly two thirds seen once. The CDR3 has 13 residues. With V trimmed by 1 base and J by 7 bases, 3 bases remained unmatched. Germline lookup yields CDR1 SGHTS and CDR2 YDEGEE. The clonotype was recovered from a woman in her seventies with acute or convalescent COVID-19. Material: peripheral blood. The chain is built from TRBV5-8 and TRBJ1-1; 8 bases line up with TRBD1. This CDR3 is CASSLHRGYEAFF. The CDR3 DNA reads TGTGCCAGCAGCTTGCACAGGGGGTATGAAGCTTTCTTT. Using reference TRBV5-8 and TRBJ1-1 for the parts outside the CDR3, the full variable domain is EAGVTQSPTHLIKTRGQQATLRCSPISGHTSVYWYQQALGLGLQFLLWYDEGEERNRGNFPPRFSGRQFPNYSSELNVNALELEDSALYLCASSLHRGYEAFFGQGTRLTVV.